This T cell receptor beta chain stems from a study of neoadjuvant anti-PD-1 for oral cavity cancer. General study findings and limits: Larger post-treatment preexisting tumor clones tracked with greater tumor shrinkage.

Germline CDR1 and CDR2: LNHDA and SQIVND (reference sequence). The CDR3 length is 14 residues. V lost 6 bases and J lost 3; bases outside the gene matches: 7. Data came from immunoSEQ multiplex PCR; TCRdb stores just in-frame clones and leaves some out. The sample holds 10,000 to 11,000 clones, over 40% seen once. In regard to this clone: Its target is unknown.

The rearrangement uses TRBV19 and TRBJ1-2; 7 bases are a match to TRBD1. Sample: tumor tissue, taken before nivolumab (anti-PD-1) treatment. The clonotype was recovered from a person aged 35-79 years with oral cavity squamous cell carcinoma. The CDR3 DNA sequence: TGTGCCAGTAGAGAGACAGGGCAGGACTATGGCTACACCTTC. This translates into CASRETGQDYGYTF.